This T cell receptor (beta chain) was recorded in a study of blood T cell repertoires in COVID-19 (dated by TCRdb to about 2020). Regarding the complete study: Collaborator samples came from the United States, Italy and Spain and covered acute and convalescent phases of COVID-19. The material from the prospective study consisted of cDNA or gDNA derived from T cells, B-cell-depleted T cells, or PBMCs. Subjects who had been exposed to COVID-19, were actively infected with it, or had recovered from it provided the deeply sampled blood TCRbeta repertoires that made up the dataset. The repertoires were released in a freely available public database meant as a resource for research on the immune response to SARS-CoV-2. The samples were drawn from the first 160 participants of the ongoing ImmuneRACE study and from 950 to 1,500 subjects provided by 6 global collaborators. The sample metadata nearly always contained a de-identified subject ID, COVID-19 status, age in years and sex. Where available, HLA class I and class II types were obtained from metadata supplied by the sample provider rather than from assay-based typing.

The study at large found these results: How much clinical and demographic metadata was included differed by source and by participant, and the metadata was provided uncurated.

TCRbeta CDR3 regions were amplified from genomic DNA by means of the immunoSEQ Assay, a bias-controlled multiplex PCR. The study's processing was this. Nucleated cell counts per sample were estimated from amplification of reference gene primers within the assay. Sequence reads were collapsed and filtered to measure the absolute abundance of every unique TCRbeta CDR3 rearrangement. Productive Simpson clonality was computed per sample as the square root of Simpson's diversity index over productive rearrangements. Here the immuneACCESS table is served through TCRdb, limited to in-frame sequences with V and J called. Missing clones are a known gap in these copies; in checked studies unresolved V genes cover under half, and the rest lacks a known reason. D and trimming were read from the DNA, whereas the V and J calls and clone size are those reported in that table. The sample contains roughly 390,000 clones, more than 70% of them found a single time. The biggest ten clones account for roughly a tenth of the sample.

The CDR3, from cysteine to phenylalanine, totals 13 residues. CDR3 DNA only is kept here, 39 bases in frame from base 1. As encoded in the germline V gene, CDR1 is MNHEY while CDR2 is SVGAGI. At the junction V is shortened by 6 bases and J by 7 bases, with 10 bases in between. One collaborating source in Seattle enrolled patients while the patients were actively infected and followed the patients over time throughout the course of disease. Whole blood was collected in K2EDTA tubes by collaborating institutions according to the institutions' own protocols. For TCRbeta analysis, collaborators shipped samples in one of three forms: frozen whole blood, isolated PBMCs, or DNA extracted from either of those sample types. On this clone: It lacks a known antigen. Base qualities are missing; no much larger clone stands one base away.

The chain is encoded by TRBV6-5 joined to TRBJ1-6, and perhaps TRBD1 as D gene, on 6 matching bases. The TCR sequence derives from a woman in her 30s with COVID-19, enrolled during active disease. Sequenced: peripheral blood. The DNA reads as follows: TGTGCCAGCAGGTTAACAGGGAATTCACCCCTCCACTTT. This is translated as CASRLTGNSPLHF.